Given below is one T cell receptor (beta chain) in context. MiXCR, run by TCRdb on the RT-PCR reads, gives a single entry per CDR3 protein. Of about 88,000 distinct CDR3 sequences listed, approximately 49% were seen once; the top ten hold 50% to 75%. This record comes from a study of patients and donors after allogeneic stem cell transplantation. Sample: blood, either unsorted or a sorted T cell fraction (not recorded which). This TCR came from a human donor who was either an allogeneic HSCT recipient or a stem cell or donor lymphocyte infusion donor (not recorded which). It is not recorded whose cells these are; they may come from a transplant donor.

In nucleotides, the CDR3 is TGTGCCAGCAGTTTTTTATCGCCGGAGACAGGGGGAGCTCGCTACACCTTC. Translation gives CASSFLSPETGGARYTF. The V call is TRBV27, the J call TRBJ1-2, with TRBD1 matching over 9 bases. The CDR3 spans 17 residues. Looked up from germline, CDR1 is MNHEY and CDR2 is SMNVEV (reference sequence). After removal of 3 bases from V and 9 bases from J, the junction contained 17 bases not matched to a gene.